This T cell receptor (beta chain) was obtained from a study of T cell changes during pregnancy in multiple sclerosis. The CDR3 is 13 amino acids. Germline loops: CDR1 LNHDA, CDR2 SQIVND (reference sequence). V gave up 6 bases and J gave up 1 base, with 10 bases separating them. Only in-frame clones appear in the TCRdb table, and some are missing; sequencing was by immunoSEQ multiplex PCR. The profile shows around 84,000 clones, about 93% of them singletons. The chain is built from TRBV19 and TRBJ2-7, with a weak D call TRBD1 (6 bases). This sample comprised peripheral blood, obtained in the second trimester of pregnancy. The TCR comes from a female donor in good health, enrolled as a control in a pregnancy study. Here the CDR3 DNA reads TGTGCCAGTAGGGAAGGACAGTCCTACGAGCAGTACTTC. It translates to CASREGQSYEQYF.